These 8 T cell receptor beta chains share one sample of origin, sequenced in a study of blood T cell repertoires in COVID-19. TCRdb's table, derived via immunoSEQ multiplex PCR, lists solely in-frame clones and lacks some. The sample has some 96,000 clones, approximately 84% seen once. The sequenced sample was peripheral blood. These receptors came from a man aged 30-40 years in a cohort sampled during active COVID-19.

The V gene is TRBV10-3, the J gene TRBJ2-2, with D perhaps matching TRBD1 (5 bases). The ends were cut back, 4 bases at V and 7 bases at J, with 13 bases in the middle. In germline, CDR1 is ENHRY, CDR2 SYGVKD. The CDR3 extends over 14 amino acids. In nucleotides, the CDR3 is TGTGCCATCAGTGGGACCCAGGGCCACGGGGAGCTGTTTTTT. It encodes CAISGTQGHGELFF.

The V gene is TRBV6-5, the J gene TRBJ1-1, with D hard to call. V was trimmed by 8 bases and J by 1 base, leaving 14 bases between them. Germline loops: CDR1 MNHEY, CDR2 SVGAGI. The CDR3 has 14 residues. The CDR3 sequence is CASSSGRKNTEAFF. CDR3 sequence (DNA): TGTGCCAGCTCATCCGGGAGGAAGAACACTGAAGCTTTCTTT.

The chain has TRBV5-6 and TRBJ2-7; 7 bases are a match to TRBD1. The CDR3 totals 15 residues. V lost 0 bases to trimming and J lost 3 bases; unmatched junction nucleotides: 6. Germline lookup yields CDR1 SGHDT and CDR2 YYEEEE. The CDR3 reads CASSLAWDSIYEQYF. The DNA of the CDR3 is TGTGCCAGCAGCTTGGCTTGGGACAGCATCTACGAGCAGTACTTC. Complete variable domain (other parts from reference TRBV5-6 and TRBJ2-7): DAGVTQSPTHLIKTRGQQVTLRCSPKSGHDTVSWYQQALGQGPQFIFQYYEEEERQRGNFPDRFSGHQFPNYSSELNVNALLLGDSALYLCASSLAWDSIYEQYFGPGTRLTVT.

This chain connects TRBV6-6 to TRBJ2-5; TRBD2 is a possible D gene (5 bases). The V and J ends lost 8 bases and 5 bases respectively, with 15 bases between them. This CDR3 is 13 amino acids long. The germline V gene encodes CDR1 MNHNY and CDR2 SVGAGI (reference sequence). The CDR3 nucleotides read TGTGCCAGCGTCCGGGGTTTTGGGGAGACCCAGTACTTC. Protein: CASVRGFGETQYF.

V is TRBV3-1 (or the pseudogene TRBV3-2) and J is TRBJ2-5; 9 positions match TRBD2. Germline trimming cut 3 bases from V and 1 base from J; bases unmatched to any gene: 9. CDR3 length equals 17 residues. Germline values: CDR1 LGHDT, CDR2 YNNKEL (reference sequence). CDR3 loop: CASSHYLAGEPQETQYF. DNA for the CDR3: TGTGCCAGCAGCCACTATTTAGCGGGGGAACCCCAAGAGACCCAGTACTTC.

The J gene is TRBJ2-3, the V gene TRBV5-4; 9 nucleotides agree with TRBD2. V trimming: 0 bases; J trimming: 0 bases; junction bases outside the gene matches: 2. Per the germline V gene, CDR1 is SGHNT and CDR2 is YYREEE (reference sequence). This CDR3 contains 16 residues. The chain's CDR3 is CASSLVTSGSTDTQYF. CDR3 DNA sequence: TGTGCCAGCAGCTTGGTCACTAGCGGGAGCACAGATACGCAGTATTTT.

J is TRBJ1-5 and V is TRBV9, with 7 bases that match TRBD1. Trimming took 0 bases from V and 3 from J; bases not matched to a gene: 3. The CDR3 runs 15 residues. Per germline, CDR1 SGDLS and CDR2 YYNGEE. CDR3 DNA sequence: TGTGCCAGCAGCGTAGGGGGACAGTTCAATCAGCCCCAGCATTTT. Amino acid sequence: CASSVGGQFNQPQHF.

The chain has TRBV5-1 and TRBJ2-3, with TRBD2 as a possible D gene (6 bases). The CDR3 is made up of 12 amino acids. Per the germline V gene, CDR1 is SGHRS and CDR2 is YFSETQ. V lost 7 bases and J 2 bases, leaving 8 bases between the germline ends. CDR3 nucleotides: TGCGCCAGCGGGGGGTCCACAGATACGCAGTATTTT. It encodes CASGGSTDTQYF.